This TCR beta chain was captured in a study of T cells expressing NK-cell markers. Overall study context: TCR beta repertoires came from sorted CD3+CD56+NKG2C+, CD3+CD56+NKG2C- and CD3+CD56-NKG2C+ T cells.

Libraries used 5'RACE template switching adding universal primer site and UMIs. TCRdb re-called the 5' RACE reads; one entry per CDR3 protein, DNA not given. The sample data list 140,000 or so distinct CDR3 sequences. Germline lookup yields CDR1 GTSNPN and CDR2 SVGIG (reference sequence). The CDR3 spans 12 residues. About this clonotype itself: Its antigen is not known.

Overall study results and limits: Dominant NKG2C+ clonotypes in a handful of donors made up roughly 1.0-7.0% of CD8+ T cells.

Sample: blood T cells: a sorted CD56 or NKG2C T cell subset, CD4+ or CD8+ T cells, or bulk PBMC T cells (not recorded which). The rearrangement uses TRBV30 and TRBJ1-2. This clonotype was sampled from a man aged 18 to 30 in good health. Here the CDR3 reads CAWKDVDYGYTF. Together with reference TRBV30 and TRBJ1-2, the CDR3 gives the full variable domain: SQTIHQWPATLVQPVGSPLSLECTVEGTSNPNLYWYRQAAGRGLQLLFYSVGIGQISSEVPQNLSASRPQDRQFILSSKKLLLSDSGFYLCAWKDVDYGYTFGSGTRLTVV.